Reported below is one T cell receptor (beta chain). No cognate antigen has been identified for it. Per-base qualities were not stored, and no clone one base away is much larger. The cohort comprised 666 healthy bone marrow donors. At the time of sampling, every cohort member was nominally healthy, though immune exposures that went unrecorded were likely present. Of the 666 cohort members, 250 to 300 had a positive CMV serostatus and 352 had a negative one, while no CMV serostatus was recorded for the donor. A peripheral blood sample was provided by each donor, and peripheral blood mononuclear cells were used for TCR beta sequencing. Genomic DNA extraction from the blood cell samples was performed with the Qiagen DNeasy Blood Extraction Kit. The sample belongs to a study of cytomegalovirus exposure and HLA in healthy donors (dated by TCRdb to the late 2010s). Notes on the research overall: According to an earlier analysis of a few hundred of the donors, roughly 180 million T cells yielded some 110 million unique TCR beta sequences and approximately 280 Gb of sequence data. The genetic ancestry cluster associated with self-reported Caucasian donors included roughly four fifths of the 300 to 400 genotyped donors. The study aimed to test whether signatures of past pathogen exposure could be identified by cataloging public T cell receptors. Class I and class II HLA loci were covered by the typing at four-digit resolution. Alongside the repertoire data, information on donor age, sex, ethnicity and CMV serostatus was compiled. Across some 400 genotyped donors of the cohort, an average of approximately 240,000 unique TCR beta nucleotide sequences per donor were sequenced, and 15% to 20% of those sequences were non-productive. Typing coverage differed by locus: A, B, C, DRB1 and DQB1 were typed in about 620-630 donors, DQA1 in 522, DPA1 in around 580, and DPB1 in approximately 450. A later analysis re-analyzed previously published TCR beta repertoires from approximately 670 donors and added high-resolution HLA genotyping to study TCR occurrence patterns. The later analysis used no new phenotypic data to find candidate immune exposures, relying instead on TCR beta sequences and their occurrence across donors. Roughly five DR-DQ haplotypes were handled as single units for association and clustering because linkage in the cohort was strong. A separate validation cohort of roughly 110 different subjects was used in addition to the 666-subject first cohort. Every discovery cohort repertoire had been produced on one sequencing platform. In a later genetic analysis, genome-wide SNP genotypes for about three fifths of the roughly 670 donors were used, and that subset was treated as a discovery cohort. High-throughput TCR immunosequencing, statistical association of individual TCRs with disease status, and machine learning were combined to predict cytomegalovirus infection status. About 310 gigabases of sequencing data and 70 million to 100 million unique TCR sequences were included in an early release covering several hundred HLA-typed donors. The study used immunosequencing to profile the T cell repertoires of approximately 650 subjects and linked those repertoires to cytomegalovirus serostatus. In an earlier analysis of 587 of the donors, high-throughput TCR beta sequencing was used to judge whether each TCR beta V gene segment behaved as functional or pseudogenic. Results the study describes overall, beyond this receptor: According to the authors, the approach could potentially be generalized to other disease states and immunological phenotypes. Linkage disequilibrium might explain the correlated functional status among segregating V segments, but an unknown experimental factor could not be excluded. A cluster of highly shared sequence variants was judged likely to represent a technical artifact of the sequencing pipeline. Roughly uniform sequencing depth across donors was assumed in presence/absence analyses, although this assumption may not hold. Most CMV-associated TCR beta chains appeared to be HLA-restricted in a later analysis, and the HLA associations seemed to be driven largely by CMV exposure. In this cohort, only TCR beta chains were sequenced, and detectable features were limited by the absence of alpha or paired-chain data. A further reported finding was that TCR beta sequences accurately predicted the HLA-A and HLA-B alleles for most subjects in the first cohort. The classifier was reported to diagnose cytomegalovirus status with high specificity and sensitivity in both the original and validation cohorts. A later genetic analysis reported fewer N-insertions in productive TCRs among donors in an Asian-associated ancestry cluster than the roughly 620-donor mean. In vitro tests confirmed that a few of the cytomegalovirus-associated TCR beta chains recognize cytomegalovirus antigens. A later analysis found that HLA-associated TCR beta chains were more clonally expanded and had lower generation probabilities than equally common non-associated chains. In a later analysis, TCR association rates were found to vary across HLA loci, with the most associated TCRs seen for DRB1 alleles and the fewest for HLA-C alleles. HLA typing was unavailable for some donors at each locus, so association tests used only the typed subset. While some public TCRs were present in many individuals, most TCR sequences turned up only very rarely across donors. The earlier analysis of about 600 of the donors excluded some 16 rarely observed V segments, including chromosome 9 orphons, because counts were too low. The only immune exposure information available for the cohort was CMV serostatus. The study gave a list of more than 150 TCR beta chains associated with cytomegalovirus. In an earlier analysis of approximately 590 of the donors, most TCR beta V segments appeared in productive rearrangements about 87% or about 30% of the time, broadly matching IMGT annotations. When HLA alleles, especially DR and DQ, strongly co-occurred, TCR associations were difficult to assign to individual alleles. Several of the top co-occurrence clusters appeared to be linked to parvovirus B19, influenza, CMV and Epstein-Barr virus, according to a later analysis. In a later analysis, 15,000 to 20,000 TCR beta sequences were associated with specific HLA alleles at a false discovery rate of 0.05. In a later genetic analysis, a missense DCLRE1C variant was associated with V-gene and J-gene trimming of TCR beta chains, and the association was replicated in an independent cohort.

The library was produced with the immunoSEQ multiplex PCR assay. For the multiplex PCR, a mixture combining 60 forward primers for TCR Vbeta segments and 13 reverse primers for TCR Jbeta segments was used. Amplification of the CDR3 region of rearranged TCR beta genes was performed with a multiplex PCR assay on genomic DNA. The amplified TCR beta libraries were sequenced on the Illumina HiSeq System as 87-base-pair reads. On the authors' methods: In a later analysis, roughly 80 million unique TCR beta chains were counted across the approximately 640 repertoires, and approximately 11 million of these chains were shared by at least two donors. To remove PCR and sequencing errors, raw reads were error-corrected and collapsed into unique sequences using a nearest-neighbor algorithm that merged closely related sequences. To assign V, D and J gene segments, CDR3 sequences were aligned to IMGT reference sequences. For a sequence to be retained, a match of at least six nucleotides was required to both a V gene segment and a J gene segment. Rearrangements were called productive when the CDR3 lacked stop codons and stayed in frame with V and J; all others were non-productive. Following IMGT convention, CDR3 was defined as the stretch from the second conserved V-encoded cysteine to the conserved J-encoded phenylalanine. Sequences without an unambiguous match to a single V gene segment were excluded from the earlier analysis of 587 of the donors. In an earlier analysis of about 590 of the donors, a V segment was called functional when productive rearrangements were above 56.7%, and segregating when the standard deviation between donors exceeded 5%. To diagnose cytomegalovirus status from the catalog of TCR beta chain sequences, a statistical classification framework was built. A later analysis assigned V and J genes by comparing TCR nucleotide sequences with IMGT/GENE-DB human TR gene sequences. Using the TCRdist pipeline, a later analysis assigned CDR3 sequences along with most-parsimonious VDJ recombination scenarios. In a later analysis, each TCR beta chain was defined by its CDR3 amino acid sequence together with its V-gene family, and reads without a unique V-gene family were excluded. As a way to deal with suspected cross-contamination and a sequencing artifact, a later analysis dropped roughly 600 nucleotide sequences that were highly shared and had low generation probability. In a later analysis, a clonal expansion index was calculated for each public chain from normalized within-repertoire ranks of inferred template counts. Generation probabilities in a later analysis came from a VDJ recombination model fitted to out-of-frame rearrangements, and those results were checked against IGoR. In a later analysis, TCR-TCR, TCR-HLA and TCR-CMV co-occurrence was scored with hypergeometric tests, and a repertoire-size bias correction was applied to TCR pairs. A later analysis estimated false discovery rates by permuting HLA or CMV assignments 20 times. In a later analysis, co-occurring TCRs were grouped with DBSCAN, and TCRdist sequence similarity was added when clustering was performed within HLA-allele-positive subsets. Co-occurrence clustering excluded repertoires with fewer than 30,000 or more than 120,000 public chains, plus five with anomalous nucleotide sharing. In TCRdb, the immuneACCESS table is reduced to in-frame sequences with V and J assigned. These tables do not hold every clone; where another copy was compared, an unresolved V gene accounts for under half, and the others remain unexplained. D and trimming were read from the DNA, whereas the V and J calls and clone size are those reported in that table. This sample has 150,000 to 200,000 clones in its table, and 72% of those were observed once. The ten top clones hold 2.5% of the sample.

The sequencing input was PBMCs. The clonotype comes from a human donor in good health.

The CDR3 has the sequence CASSEWGGNQPQHF. The sequenced DNA: TGTGCCAGCAGTGAATGGGGGGGGAATCAGCCCCAGCATTTT. The rearrangement combines TRBV25-1 with TRBJ1-5, and the D gene may be TRBD1, 5 bases matching. The germline V gene provides CDR1 MGHDK and CDR2 SYGVNS. The CDR3 contains 14 residues, cysteine and phenylalanine counted. Solely the CDR3 DNA is kept, with 42 bases framed from the first base. The germline ends are 8 bases apart after V is trimmed by 1 base and J by 4 bases.